This TCR beta chain was recovered during a study of blood T cell repertoires in COVID-19. Study summary: Acute and convalescent COVID-19 specimens originated in the United States, Italy and Spain. Sources were T cells, B-cell-depleted T cells, or PBMCs; the material itself was cDNA or gDNA.

In the original processing: Cell counts per sample came from amplifying reference gene primers. Libraries were prepared by immunoSEQ multiplex PCR; TCRdb keeps only in-frame clonotypes and omits some of them. The D gene and trimming were derived from the DNA, and the V and J assignments and clone size from that table. The sample holds 150,000 to 200,000 clones; around 83% are singletons and the top ten take approximately 8%. From germline, CDR1 is SGHTA and CDR2 FQGTGA. This CDR3 has 15 residues. The trim removed 5 bases at V and 1 base at J, leaving 5 bases unmatched. Followed longitudinally, the Seattle patients had been enrolled during active infection.

The rearrangement uses TRBV7-3 and TRBJ2-1; 7 nucleotides match TRBD2. The TCR sequence derives from a woman aged 70 to 79 with COVID-19, enrolled during active disease. The specimen was peripheral blood. The CDR3, as DNA: TGTGCCAGCAGCCGCGGGGGTGGGTCCTACAATGAGCAGTTCTTC. It specifies CASSRGGGSYNEQFF. Variable domain in full (rest from reference TRBV7-3 and TRBJ2-1): GAGVSQTPSNKVTEKGKYVELRCDPISGHTALYWYRQSLGQGPEFLIYFQGTGAADDSGLPNDRFFAVRPEGSVSTLKIQRTERGDSAVYLCASSRGGGSYNEQFFGPGTRLTVL.